This T cell receptor beta chain is drawn from a study of identifying expanded T cells in peripheral blood. Produced via immunoSEQ multiplex PCR; TCRdb's table is partial and in-frame only. This table has 100,000 or so clones, around 88% appearing once. Regarding the study as a whole: Approximately 2-week clone count variance significantly increased as total template count grew.

The V gene lost 3 bases and the J gene lost 3 bases, with 9 bases spanning the gap. CDR1 is LNHDA, CDR2 SQIVND, per germline (reference sequence). The CDR3 spans 13 residues. During the collection period, no donor immune events like infections were recorded. Remarks on this clone: Its antigen is not known.

The rearrangement uses TRBV19 and TRBJ2-7; perhaps D is TRBD1 or TRBD2 (5 bases each). The sequencing input was blood. This receptor was taken from a person between 18 and 75 years old in good health. Here the CDR3 DNA reads TGTGCCAGTAGTATTATGGGGGACTACGAGCAGTACTTC. Translation: CASSIMGDYEQYF.